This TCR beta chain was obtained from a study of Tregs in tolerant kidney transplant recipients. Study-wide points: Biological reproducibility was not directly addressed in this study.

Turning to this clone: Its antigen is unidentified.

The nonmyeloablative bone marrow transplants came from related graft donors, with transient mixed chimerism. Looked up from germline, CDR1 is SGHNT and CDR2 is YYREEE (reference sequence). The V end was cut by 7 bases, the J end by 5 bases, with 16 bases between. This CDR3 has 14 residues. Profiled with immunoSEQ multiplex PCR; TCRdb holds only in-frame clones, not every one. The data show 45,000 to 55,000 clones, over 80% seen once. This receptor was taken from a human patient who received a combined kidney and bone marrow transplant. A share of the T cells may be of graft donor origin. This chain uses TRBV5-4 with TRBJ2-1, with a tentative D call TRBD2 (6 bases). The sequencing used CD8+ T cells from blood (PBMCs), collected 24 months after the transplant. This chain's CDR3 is CASRLVGENNEQFF. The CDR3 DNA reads TGTGCCAGCCGACTAGTAGGCGAAAACAATGAGCAGTTCTTC.